One and the same sample provided the 20 T cell receptor beta chains below, sequenced in a study of cytomegalovirus exposure and HLA in healthy donors. TCRdb's table, derived via immunoSEQ multiplex PCR, lists solely in-frame clones and lacks some. The table has fewer than 100,000 clones, approximately 95% seen once. The sample was PBMCs. Receptors were obtained from a woman between 18 and 29 years old in good health and CMV-seropositive.

The rearrangement joins TRBV29-1 to TRBJ2-7, with D unresolved. The CDR3 sequence is 13 residues long. From germline, CDR1 is SQVTM and CDR2 ANQGSEA. Trimming removed 1 base from V and 3 bases from J, with 10 bases in between. The CDR3 coding sequence is TGCAGCGTTGAAGGGAGAAAAGTCTACGAGCAGTACTTC. This encodes CSVEGRKVYEQYF.

This chain links TRBV9 with TRBJ2-3, with 10 bases that match TRBD2. The CDR3 runs 17 residues. The ends lost 2 bases at V and 0 bases at J; junction bases unmatched: 6. The germline V gene encodes CDR1 SGDLS and CDR2 YYNGEE. The CDR3 protein is CASSVLAGVSSTDTQYF. In DNA form, the CDR3 reads TGTGCCAGCAGCGTCCTAGCGGGGGTCTCTAGCACAGATACGCAGTATTTT.

This clone was observed a handful of times. The chain employs TRBV2 and TRBJ2-2; D may be TRBD2 (6 bases). Between the trimmed V and J ends, which lost 6 bases and 2 bases, there was a span of 10 bases. Germline CDR1 SNHLY, CDR2 FYNNEI. The length of the CDR3 is 14 residues. CDR3 DNA: TGTGCCAGCAGGAGAGGGACTAACACCGGGGAGCTGTTTTTT. This translates into CASRRGTNTGELFF.

The chain recombines TRBV7-8 with TRBJ1-5, with TRBD1 as a possible D gene (6 bases). Germline V gives CDR1 SGHVS, CDR2 FQNEAQ. The CDR3 covers 14 residues. Trimming stripped 3 bases from V and 7 bases from J, with 13 bases between. DNA for the CDR3: TGTGCCAGCAGCTTGCTACAGGGAATCCAGCCCCAGCATTTT. Its protein product is CASSLLQGIQPQHF.

V and J are TRBV28 and TRBJ2-7; 9 positions match TRBD1. CDR3 length: 14 amino acids. Germline assignment: CDR1 MDHEN and CDR2 SYDVKM. V lost 3 bases and J lost 4; bases outside the gene matches: 4. The CDR3 sequence is CASSLQDRGYEQYF. CDR3 nucleotides: TGTGCCAGCAGTTTGCAGGACAGGGGTTACGAGCAGTACTTC. The full variable domain, with the rest looked up from reference TRBV28 and TRBJ2-7, is DVKVTQSSRYLVKRTGEKVFLECVQDMDHENMFWYRQDPGLGLRLIYFSYDVKMKEKGDIPEGYSVSREKKERFSLILESASTNQTSMYLCASSLQDRGYEQYFGPGTRLTVT.

The genes are TRBV10-2 and TRBJ2-7; 9 positions match TRBD2. The V gene's germline CDR1 is WSHSY and CDR2 SAAADI. This CDR3 region has 15 residues. V lost 2 bases and J lost 4; bases outside the gene matches: 6. CDR3 residues: CASSERLAGSYEQYF. The CDR3 region has the DNA TGCGCCAGCAGTGAGAGGCTAGCGGGGTCATACGAGCAGTACTTC.

With respect to this clone: At the DNA level, this CDR3 is encoded by other sequences in the same sample as well. The chain links TRBV30 to TRBJ1-1, with 8 bases lining up with TRBD1. The V gene's germline CDR1 is GTSNPN and CDR2 SVGIG (reference sequence). There are 13 residues in the CDR3. J gave up 5 bases and V 2 bases, and 4 bases lay outside the gene matches. The CDR3 DNA sequence: TGTGCCTGGAGTAAGGACAGGGAAACTGAAGCTTTCTTT. It translates to CAWSKDRETEAFF.

This clone was counted a single time. The chain links TRBV18 to TRBJ1-1, with a possible D match to TRBD1 (6 bases). V was clipped by 3 bases and J by 1 base, with 12 bases between them. CDR3 length: 15 residues. The germline CDR1 and CDR2 sequences are KGHSH and LQKENI. The CDR3 is CASSPEGGGNTEAFF. CDR3 DNA sequence: TGTGCCAGCTCACCTGAGGGAGGGGGGAACACTGAAGCTTTCTTT.

This sequence joins TRBV9 and TRBJ1-1, with 8 bases fitting TRBD1. Germline CDR1 SGDLS, CDR2 YYNGEE. V was clipped by 3 bases and J by 7 bases; unmatched bases: 5. The CDR3 totals 13 residues. The CDR3 DNA follows: TGTGCCAGCAGCGCCCAGGGGGCCCATGAAGCTTTCTTT. It specifies CASSAQGAHEAFF.

The chain carries TRBV9 and TRBJ1-4; TRBD1 matches at 8 bases. Germline CDR1 is SGDLS and CDR2 is YYNGEE. CDR3 length equals 15 residues. V trimming: 4 bases; J trimming: 8 bases; junction bases outside the gene matches: 10. CDR3 sequence: CASSPRTGREEKLFF. In DNA form, the CDR3 reads TGTGCCAGCAGCCCACGGACAGGGAGGGAAGAAAAACTGTTTTTT.

J is TRBJ2-1 and V is TRBV4-2; weak D call: TRBD1 (5 bases). With 0 bases removed from V and 10 bases from J, the gap between germline ends came to 13 bases. Germline V gene sequence: CDR1 LGHNA, CDR2 YNFKEQ. The CDR3 is made up of 14 amino acids. Here the CDR3 DNA reads TGTGCCAGCAGCCAAGATCACCAAAACAGGGAGCAGTTCTTC. It is translated as CASSQDHQNREQFF.

CDR3 residues: CASSLAGTGTVNEQFF. CDR3 sequence (DNA): TGTGCCAGCAGCCTTGCCGGGACAGGGACGGTAAATGAGCAGTTCTTC. The chain employs TRBV11-3 and TRBJ2-1; 9 bases map to TRBD1. Unmatched junction bases numbered 12, after V lost 5 bases and J lost 7 bases. Germline V gives CDR1 SGHNT, CDR2 YENEEA. The CDR3 sequence is 16 residues long.

The chain recombines TRBV5-4 with TRBJ1-1, with 7 bases aligning to TRBD1. The V gene end was trimmed by 4 bases and the J gene end by 0 bases; junction bases not matched to a gene: 6. The CDR3 contains 15 residues. Germline CDR1 is SGHNT and CDR2 is YYREEE (reference sequence). The CDR3 loop is CASSTGQSMNTEAFF. Written as DNA, the CDR3 is TGTGCCAGCAGCACGGGACAGAGTATGAACACTGAAGCTTTCTTT.

The chain uses TRBV11-2 and TRBJ1-2, with 10 bases aligning to TRBD1. V trimming: 2 bases; J trimming: 8 bases; junction bases outside the gene matches: 8. The CDR3 runs to 15 residues. Germline lookup yields CDR1 SGHAT and CDR2 FQNNGV. CDR3 in amino acids: CASSLMGQGPFGYTF. In nucleotides, the CDR3 is TGTGCCAGCAGCTTAATGGGACAGGGGCCTTTCGGCTACACCTTC.

V and J are TRBV6-6 and TRBJ1-6, with TRBD1 matching 7 bases. Per germline, CDR1 MNHNY and CDR2 SVGAGI (reference sequence). Unmatched junction bases numbered 10, after V lost 4 bases and J lost 7 bases. The CDR3 covers 16 residues. In nucleotides, the CDR3 is TGTGCCAGCAGTTCCCAGGTCCCCAGGGGGAATTCACCCCTCCACTTT. Its protein product is CASSSQVPRGNSPLHF.

The chain is built from TRBV11-2 and TRBJ1-1; D remains unclear. The germline gives CDR1 SGHAT, CDR2 FQNNGV. V shed 0 bases and J shed 5 bases, with 10 bases lying between them. The CDR3 consists of 14 residues. The CDR3 DNA follows: TGTGCCAGCAGCTTAGACACCGAGTGGACTGAAGCTTTCTTT. It encodes CASSLDTEWTEAFF.

The CDR3, as DNA: TGTGCCAGCAGCTTAGTAGCGTCCTCCTACGAGCAGTACTTC. This translates into CASSLVASSYEQYF. The chain employs TRBV7-2 and TRBJ2-7; perhaps TRBD2 as D (5 bases). V was clipped by 1 base and J by 0 bases, with 7 bases between them. This CDR3 region has 14 residues. CDR1 is SGHTA, CDR2 FQGNSA, per germline.

The chain combines TRBV6-6 with TRBJ2-1; no clear D. Trimming shortened V by 2 bases and J by 4 bases, and 6 bases separated the two germline ends. The CDR3 is made up of 13 amino acids. The V gene's germline CDR1 is MNHNY and CDR2 SVGAGI (reference sequence). The CDR3: CASSYRDYNEQFF. The CDR3 DNA follows: TGTGCCAGCAGTTACCGAGATTACAATGAGCAGTTCTTC.

The CDR3 DNA follows: TGTGCCAGCAGTGAACTCAGCGGGGCCAGCACAGATACGCAGTATTTT. The encoded protein is CASSELSGASTDTQYF. The chain joins TRBV2 to TRBJ2-3; TRBD2 matches 7 bases. The junction had 5 bases not matched to a gene; V was cut back by 2 bases and J by 0 bases. The germline V gene has CDR1 SNHLY and CDR2 FYNNEI. The CDR3 runs to 16 residues.

The rearrangement uses TRBV27 and TRBJ2-7; 8 bases line up with TRBD2. The CDR3 loop spans 16 amino acids. CDR1 and CDR2 from the germline V gene are MNHEY and SMNVEV (reference sequence). Unmatched junction bases numbered 11, after V lost 6 bases and J lost 1 base. CDR3 coding DNA: TGTGCCAGCAGGCCTCGAACGGGACTAGTGTCCTACGAGCAGTACTTC. The encoded protein is CASRPRTGLVSYEQYF.